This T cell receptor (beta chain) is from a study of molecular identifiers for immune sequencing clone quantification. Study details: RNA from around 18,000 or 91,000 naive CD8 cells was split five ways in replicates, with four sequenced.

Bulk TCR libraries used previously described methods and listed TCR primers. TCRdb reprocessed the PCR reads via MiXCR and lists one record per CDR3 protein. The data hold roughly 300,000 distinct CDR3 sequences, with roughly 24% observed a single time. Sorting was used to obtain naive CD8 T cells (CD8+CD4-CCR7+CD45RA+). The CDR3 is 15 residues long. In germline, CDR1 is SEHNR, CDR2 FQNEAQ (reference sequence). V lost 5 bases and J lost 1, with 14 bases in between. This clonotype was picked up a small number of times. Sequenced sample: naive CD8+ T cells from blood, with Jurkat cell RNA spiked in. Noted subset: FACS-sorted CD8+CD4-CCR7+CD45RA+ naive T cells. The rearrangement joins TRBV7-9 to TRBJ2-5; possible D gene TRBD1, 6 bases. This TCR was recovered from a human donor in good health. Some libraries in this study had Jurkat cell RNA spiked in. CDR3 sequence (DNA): TGTGCCAGCAGCCTATTACAGGGTGCCCAAGAGACCCAGTACTTC. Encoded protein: CASSLLQGAQETQYF.